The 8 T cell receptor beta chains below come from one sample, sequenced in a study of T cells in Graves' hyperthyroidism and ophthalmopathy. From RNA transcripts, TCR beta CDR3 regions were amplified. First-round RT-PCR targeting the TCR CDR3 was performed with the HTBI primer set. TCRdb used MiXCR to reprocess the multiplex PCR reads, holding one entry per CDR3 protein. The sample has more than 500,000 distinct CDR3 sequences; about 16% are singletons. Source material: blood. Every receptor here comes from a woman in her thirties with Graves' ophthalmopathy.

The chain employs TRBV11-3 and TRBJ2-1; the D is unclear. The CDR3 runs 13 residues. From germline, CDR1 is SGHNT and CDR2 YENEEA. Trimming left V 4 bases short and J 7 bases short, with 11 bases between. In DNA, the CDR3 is TGTGCCAGCAGCTCCCGAGAAGGAAATGAGCAGTTCTTC. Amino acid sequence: CASSSREGNEQFF.

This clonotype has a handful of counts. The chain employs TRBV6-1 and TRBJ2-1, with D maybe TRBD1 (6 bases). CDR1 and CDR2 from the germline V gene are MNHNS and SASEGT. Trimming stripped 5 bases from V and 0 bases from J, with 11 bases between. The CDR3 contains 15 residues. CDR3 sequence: CASSTGRSSYNEQFF. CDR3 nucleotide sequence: TGTGCCAGCAGTACAGGGCGAAGCTCCTACAATGAGCAGTTCTTC.

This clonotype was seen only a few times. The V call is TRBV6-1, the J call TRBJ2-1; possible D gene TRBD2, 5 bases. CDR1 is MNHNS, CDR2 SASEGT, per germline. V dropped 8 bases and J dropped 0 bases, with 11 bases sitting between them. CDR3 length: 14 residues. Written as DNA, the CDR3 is TGTGCCAGCGTACGGGATAGCTCCTACAATGAGCAGTTCTTC. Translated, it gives CASVRDSSYNEQFF.

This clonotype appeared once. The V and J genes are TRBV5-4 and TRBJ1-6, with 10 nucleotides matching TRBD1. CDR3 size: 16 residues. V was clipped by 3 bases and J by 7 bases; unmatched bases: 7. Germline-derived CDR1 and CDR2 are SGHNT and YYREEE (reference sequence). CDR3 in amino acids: CASSSAGQGQNSPLHF. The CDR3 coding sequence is TGTGCCAGCAGCTCCGCGGGACAGGGGCAAAATTCACCCCTCCACTTT.

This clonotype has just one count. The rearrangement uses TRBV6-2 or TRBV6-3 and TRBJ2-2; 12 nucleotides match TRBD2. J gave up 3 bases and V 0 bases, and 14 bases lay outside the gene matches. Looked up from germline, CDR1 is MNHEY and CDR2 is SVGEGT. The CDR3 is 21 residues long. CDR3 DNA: TGTGCCAGCAGTTACTCCCTCCTAGCGGGAGGGCGGAGGGATGACACCGGGGAGCTGTTTTTT. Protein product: CASSYSLLAGGRRDDTGELFF.

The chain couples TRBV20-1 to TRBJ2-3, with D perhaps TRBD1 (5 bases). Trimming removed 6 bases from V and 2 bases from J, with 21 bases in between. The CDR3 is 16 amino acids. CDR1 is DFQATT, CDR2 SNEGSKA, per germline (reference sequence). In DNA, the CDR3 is TGCAGTGCCGCTAAAATCAGGGTACGGCCCACAGATACGCAGTATTTT. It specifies CSAAKIRVRPTDTQYF.

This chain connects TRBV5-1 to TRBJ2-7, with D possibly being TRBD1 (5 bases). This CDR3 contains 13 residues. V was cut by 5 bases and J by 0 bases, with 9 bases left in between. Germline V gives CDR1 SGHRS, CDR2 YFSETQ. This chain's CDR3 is CASRKDTSYEQYF. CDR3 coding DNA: TGCGCCAGCAGGAAGGACACCTCCTACGAGCAGTACTTC.

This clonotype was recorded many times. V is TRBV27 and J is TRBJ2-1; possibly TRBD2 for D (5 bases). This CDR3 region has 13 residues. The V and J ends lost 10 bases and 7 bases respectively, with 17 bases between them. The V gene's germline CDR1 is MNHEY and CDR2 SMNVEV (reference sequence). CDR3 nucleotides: TGTGCCACCCATGCCGGGAATTCGAATGAGCAGTTCTTC. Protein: CATHAGNSNEQFF.